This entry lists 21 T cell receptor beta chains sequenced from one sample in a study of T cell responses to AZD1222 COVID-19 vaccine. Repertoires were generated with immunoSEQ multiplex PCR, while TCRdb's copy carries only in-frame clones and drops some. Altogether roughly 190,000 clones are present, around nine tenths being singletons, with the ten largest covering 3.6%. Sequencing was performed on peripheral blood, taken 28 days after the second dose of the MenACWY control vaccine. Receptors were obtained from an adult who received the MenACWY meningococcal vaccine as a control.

The CDR3 sequence: CASSLIDRGGNEQYF. The DNA for the CDR3 is TGCGCCAGCAGCTTGATCGACAGGGGGGGAAACGAGCAGTACTTC. This chain joins TRBV5-1 and TRBJ2-7; 9 bases map to TRBD1. Germline CDR1 and CDR2: SGHRS and YFSETQ. Losses at the gene ends were 1 base for V and 5 bases for J; bases not matched to a gene: 7. The CDR3 has 15 residues.

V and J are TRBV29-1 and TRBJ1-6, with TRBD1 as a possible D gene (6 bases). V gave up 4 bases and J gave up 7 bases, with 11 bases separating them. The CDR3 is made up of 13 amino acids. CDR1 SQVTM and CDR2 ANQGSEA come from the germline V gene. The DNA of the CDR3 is TGCAGCGTTGGGGAGGGGGGCAATTCACCCCTCCACTTT. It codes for CSVGEGGNSPLHF.

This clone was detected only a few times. The CDR3 DNA reads as TGTGCCAGCAGCTGGGGACAGGGTAATGAGCAGTTCTTC. This sequence encodes CASSWGQGNEQFF. The rearrangement joins TRBV5-6 to TRBJ2-1; 9 nucleotides align to TRBD1. V lost 3 bases and J lost 7; bases outside the gene matches: 2. This CDR3 has 13 residues. CDR1 is SGHDT, CDR2 YYEEEE, per germline.

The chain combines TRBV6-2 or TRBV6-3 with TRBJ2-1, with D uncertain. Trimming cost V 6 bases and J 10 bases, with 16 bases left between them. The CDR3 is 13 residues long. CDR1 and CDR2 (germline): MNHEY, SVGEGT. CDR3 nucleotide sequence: TGTGCCAGCAGCAATGCTCGGAACAGCGAGCAGTTCTTC. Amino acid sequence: CASSNARNSEQFF.

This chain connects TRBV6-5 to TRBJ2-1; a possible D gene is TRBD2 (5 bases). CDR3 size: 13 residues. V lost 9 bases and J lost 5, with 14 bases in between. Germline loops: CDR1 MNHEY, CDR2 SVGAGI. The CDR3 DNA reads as TGTGCCAGTAGAAGCGGACCACACAATGAGCAGTTCTTC. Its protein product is CASRSGPHNEQFF.

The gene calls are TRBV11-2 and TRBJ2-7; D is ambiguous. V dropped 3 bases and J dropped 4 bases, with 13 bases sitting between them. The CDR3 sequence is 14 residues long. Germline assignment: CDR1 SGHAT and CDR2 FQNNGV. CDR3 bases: TGTGCCAGCAGCTTGACCCGTGACCAATACGAGCAGTACTTC. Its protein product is CASSLTRDQYEQYF.

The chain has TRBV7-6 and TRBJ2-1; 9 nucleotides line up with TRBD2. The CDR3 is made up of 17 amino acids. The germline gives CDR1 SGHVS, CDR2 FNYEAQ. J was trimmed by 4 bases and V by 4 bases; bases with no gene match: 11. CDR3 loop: CASSSGGTSGLYNEQFF. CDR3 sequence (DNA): TGTGCCAGCAGCTCGGGAGGAACTAGCGGGCTTTACAATGAGCAGTTCTTC.

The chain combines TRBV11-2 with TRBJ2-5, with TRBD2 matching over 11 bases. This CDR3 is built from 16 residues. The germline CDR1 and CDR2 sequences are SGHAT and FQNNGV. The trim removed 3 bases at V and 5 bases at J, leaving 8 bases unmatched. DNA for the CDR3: TGTGCCAGCAGCTTCGGTAGCGGGAGGGTAGGGGAGACCCAGTACTTC. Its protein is CASSFGSGRVGETQYF.

CDR3 sequence (DNA): TGTGCCAGCAGCCGGACAGGGTTAAAGTACTTC. Translating gives CASSRTGLKYF. V gene TRBV12-3 or TRBV12-4 combines with J gene TRBJ2-7; 8 bases match TRBD1. With V trimmed by 6 bases and J by 11 bases, 6 bases remained unmatched. CDR3 size: 11 residues.

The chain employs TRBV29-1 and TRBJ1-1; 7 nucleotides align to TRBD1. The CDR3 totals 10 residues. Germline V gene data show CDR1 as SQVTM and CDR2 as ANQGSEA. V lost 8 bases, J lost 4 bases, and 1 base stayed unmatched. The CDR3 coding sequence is TGCAGCTCAGGGGGCACTGAAGCTTTCTTT. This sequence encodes CSSGGTEAFF.

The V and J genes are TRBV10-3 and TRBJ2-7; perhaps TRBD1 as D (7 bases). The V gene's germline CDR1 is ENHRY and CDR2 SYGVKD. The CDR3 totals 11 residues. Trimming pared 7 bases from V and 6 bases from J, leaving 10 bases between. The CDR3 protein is CAINQGGEQYF. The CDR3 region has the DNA TGTGCCATCAACCAGGGGGGCGAGCAGTACTTC.

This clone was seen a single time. The CDR3 loop is CASSLGGSGGDTQYF. CDR3 coding DNA: TGTGCCAGCAGCTTAGGCGGGTCGGGTGGAGATACGCAGTATTTT. The chain combines TRBV13 with TRBJ2-3; D is uncertain. V was clipped by 0 bases and J by 5 bases, with 12 bases between them. CDR3 length: 15 amino acids. The germline V gene encodes CDR1 PRHDT and CDR2 FYEKMQ (reference sequence).

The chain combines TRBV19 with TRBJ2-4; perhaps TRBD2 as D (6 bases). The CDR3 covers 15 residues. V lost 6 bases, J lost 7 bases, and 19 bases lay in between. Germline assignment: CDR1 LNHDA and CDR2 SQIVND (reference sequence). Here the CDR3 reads CASSPFREVWNIQYF. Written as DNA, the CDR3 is TGTGCCAGTAGCCCTTTTAGGGAGGTTTGGAACATTCAGTACTTC.

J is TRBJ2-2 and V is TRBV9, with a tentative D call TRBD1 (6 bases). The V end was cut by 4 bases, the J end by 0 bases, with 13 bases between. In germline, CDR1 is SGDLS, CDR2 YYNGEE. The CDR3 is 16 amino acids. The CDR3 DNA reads TGTGCCAGCAGCCCCCGACAGGACGCGAACACCGGGGAGCTGTTTTTT. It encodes CASSPRQDANTGELFF. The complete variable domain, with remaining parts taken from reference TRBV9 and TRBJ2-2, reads DSGVTQTPKHLITATGQRVTLRCSPRSGDLSVYWYQQSLDQGLQFLIQYYNGEERAKGNILERFSAQQFPDLHSELNLSSLELGDSALYFCASSPRQDANTGELFFGEGSRLTVL.

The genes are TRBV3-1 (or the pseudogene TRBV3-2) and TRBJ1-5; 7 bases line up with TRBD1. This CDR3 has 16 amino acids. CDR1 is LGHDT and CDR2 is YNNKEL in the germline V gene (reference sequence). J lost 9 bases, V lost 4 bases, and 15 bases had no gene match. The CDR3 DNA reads TGTGCCAGCAGCCCAGTATTCGACAGGGCGGTTCCGCCCCAGCATTTT. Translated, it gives CASSPVFDRAVPPQHF.

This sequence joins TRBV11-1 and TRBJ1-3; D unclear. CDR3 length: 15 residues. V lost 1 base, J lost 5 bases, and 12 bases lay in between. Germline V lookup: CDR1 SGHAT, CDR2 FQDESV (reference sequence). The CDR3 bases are TGTGCCAGCAGCTTAGAGTCGTCCAGCCGAAACACCATATATTTT. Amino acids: CASSLESSSRNTIYF.

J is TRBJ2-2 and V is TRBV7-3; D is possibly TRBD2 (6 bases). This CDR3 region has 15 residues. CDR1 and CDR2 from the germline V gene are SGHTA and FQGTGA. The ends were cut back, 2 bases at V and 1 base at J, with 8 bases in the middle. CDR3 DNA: TGTGCCAGCAGCTTAGGAGGGATGAACACCGGGGAGCTGTTTTTT. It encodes CASSLGGMNTGELFF.

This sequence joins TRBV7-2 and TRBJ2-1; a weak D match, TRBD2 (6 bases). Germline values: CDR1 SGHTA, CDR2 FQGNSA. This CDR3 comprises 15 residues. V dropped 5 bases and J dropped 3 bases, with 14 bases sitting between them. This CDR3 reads CASSELADFYNEQFF. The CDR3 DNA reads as TGTGCCAGCAGCGAACTAGCAGACTTCTACAATGAGCAGTTCTTC.

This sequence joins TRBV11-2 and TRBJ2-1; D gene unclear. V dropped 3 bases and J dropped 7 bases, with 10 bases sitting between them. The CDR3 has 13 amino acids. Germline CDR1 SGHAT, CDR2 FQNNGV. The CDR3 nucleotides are TGTGCCAGCAGCTTTTACGTGACTAATGAGCAGTTCTTC. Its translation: CASSFYVTNEQFF. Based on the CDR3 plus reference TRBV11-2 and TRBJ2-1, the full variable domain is EAGVAQSPRYKIIEKRQSVAFWCNPISGHATLYWYQQILGQGPKLLIQFQNNGVVDDSQLPKDRFSAERLKGVDSTLKIQPAKLEDSAVYLCASSFYVTNEQFFGPGTRLTVL.

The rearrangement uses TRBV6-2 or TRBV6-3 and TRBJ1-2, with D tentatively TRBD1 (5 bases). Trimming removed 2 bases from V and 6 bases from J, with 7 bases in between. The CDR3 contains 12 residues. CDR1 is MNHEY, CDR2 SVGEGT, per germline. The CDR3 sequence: CASSYGGNGYTF. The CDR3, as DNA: TGTGCCAGCAGTTACGGGGGTAATGGCTACACCTTC.

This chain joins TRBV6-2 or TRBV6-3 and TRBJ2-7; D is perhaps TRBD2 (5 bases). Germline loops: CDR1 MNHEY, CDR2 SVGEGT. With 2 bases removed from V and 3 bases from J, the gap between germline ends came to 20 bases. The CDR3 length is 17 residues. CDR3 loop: CASSYPPGLTAHYEQYF. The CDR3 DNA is TGTGCCAGCAGTTACCCGCCGGGGTTGACGGCGCACTACGAGCAGTACTTC.